The clone carrying this T cell receptor (beta chain) came up a few times. Its antigen is not identified. V was cut by 5 bases and J by 6 bases, with 14 bases left in between. This CDR3 contains 13 residues. CDR1 is DFQATT, CDR2 SNEGSKA, per germline (reference sequence). MiXCR, run by TCRdb on the RT-PCR reads, gives a single entry per CDR3 protein. Here the sample spans 650,000 to 800,000 distinct CDR3 sequences, roughly 18% being singletons. This sample is drawn from a study of response to subunit inactivated influenza vaccine. Overall study findings and caveats: Each seasonal flu vaccination may recruit only limited new T cells, authors suggested.

The sample here was PBMCs from blood, taken less than 6 days after vaccination. This receptor was obtained from a man aged 50 to 59 who received an inactivated influenza vaccine. The chain couples TRBV20-1 to TRBJ1-5; TRBD1 might be the D (6 bases). The DNA for the CDR3 is TGCAGTGCTGGGGGACAAGGGGGTCAGCCCCAGCATTTT. This codes for CSAGGQGGQPQHF.